This TCR beta chain was captured by sequencing in a study of T-cell reconstitution after alpha-beta-depleted transplantation in children. Unique molecular identifiers featured in how the TCRbeta library was prepared. From the PCR reads, TCRdb called clonotypes with MiXCR, one entry per CDR3 protein. The data contain hundreds of thousands of distinct CDR3 sequences, around 13% of them singletons. The CDR3 covers 14 residues. The V gene lost 1 base and the J gene lost 15 bases, with 19 bases spanning the gap. Germline V gene sequence: CDR1 LNHNV, CDR2 YYDKDF (reference sequence). This material consisted of PBMCs, mostly from graft donor cells, taken 360 days after TCRalphabeta/CD19-depleted stem cell transplant. The rearrangement uses TRBV15 and TRBJ2-1; D unclear. The TCR was taken from a male patient between 10 and 17 years old who had a stem cell transplant for acute myeloid leukemia, so the T cells may come from the graft donor. The CDR3 DNA follows: TGTGCCACCAGCAGAGGTGGCCTAGAGATCCGTCCGTTCTTC. It specifies CATSRGGLEIRPFF.